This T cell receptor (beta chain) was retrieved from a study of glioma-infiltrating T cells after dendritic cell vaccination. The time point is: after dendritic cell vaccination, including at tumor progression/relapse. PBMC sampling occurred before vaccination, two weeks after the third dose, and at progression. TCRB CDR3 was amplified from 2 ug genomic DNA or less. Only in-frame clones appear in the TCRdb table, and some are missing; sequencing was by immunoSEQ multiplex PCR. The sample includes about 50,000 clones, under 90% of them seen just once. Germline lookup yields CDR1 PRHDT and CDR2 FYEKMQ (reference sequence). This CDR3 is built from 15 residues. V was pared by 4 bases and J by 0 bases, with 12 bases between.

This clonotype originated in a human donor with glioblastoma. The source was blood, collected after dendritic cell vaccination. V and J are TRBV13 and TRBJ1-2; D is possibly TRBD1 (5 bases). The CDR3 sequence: CASSSPRVSNYGYTF. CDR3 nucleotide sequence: TGTGCCAGCAGCTCGCCCAGGGTTTCTAACTATGGCTACACCTTC.